This T cell receptor beta chain was sequenced in a study of vaccination and CD4 T cells after COVID-19. Study details: Post-COVID draws came a median approximately 93 days after diagnosis (range 35 to 161). Cellular stimulation was performed using overlapping spike peptides derived from SARS-CoV-2, HCoV-NL63, HCoV-OC43 and HCoV-229E. Study-wide results and caveats: Vaccine-specific clones numbering 304 of 307 showed spike mono-reactivity in convalescent patients.

In regard to this clonotype: Its specificity is unknown.

Treatment specified: roughly 11-day PBMC culture with coronavirus spike peptide pools or control peptides (ViraFEST assay). Dates of positive PCR ran from March to December 2020, before US Alpha, Beta and Delta variants. Sequenced with the Oncomine TCR Beta short-read assay was DNA taken from cultured CD4+ T cells. TCRdb reprocessed the PCR reads via MiXCR and lists one record per CDR3 protein. This sample has 11,000 or so distinct CDR3 sequences; 76% occur once, and the top ten carry 20% to 30%. The V end lost 10 bases, the J end lost 5 bases, and 17 bases lay between the germline ends. The CDR3 consists of 13 residues. The germline V gene has CDR1 MNHEY and CDR2 SMNVEV (reference sequence).

Sample: CD4+ T cells from blood, cultured in vitro. The rearrangement uses TRBV27 and TRBJ2-5; tentative D call: TRBD2 (5 bases). The clonotype was recovered from a human donor who had recovered from COVID-19. The CDR3 DNA is TGTGCCACGATCTCCGGGGTGGGGGAGACCCAGTACTTC. This translates into CATISGVGETQYF.